These 4 T cell receptor beta chains share one sample of origin, sequenced in a study of beta chain features in type 1 diabetes. Regarding the study as a whole: Within each of all four CD4+ subsets, Type 1 diabetes patients had TCRB CDR3s that were moderately but significantly shorter.

These TCRs are of unknown antigen specificity. All of the isolated RNA was reverse transcribed, so expressed TCRB transcripts were sequenced. Method: immunoSEQ multiplex PCR; TCRdb's copy keeps in-frame clones and lacks some. The data hold 300,000 to 350,000 clones, with approximately 9.9% observed a single time. Sequenced material: central memory CD4+ T cells from blood. The source is a man aged 30 to 45 with type 1 diabetes.

V is TRBV23-1 and J is TRBJ2-1; D perhaps matches TRBD2 (6 bases). TRBV23-1 is annotated as an ORF whose role is uncertain. The CDR3 spans 15 residues. Deletions cut 4 bases from V and 7 bases from J, with 17 bases between. CDR3 coding DNA: TGCGCCAGCAGTCCGCGGGGCCTCGACTGGAATGAGCAGTTCTTC. This gives the protein CASSPRGLDWNEQFF.

The chain employs TRBV6-5 and TRBJ2-7; TRBD2 agrees at 9 bases. J gave up 7 bases and V 0 bases, and 4 bases lay outside the gene matches. The CDR3 sequence is 14 residues long. CDR1 is MNHEY, CDR2 SVGAGI, per germline. In nucleotides, the CDR3 is TGTGCCAGCAGTTACTCGAGCGGGGGGCGGGAGCAGTACTTC. It translates to CASSYSSGGREQYF.

This sequence joins TRBV27 and TRBJ2-5; 9 bases fit TRBD2. V gave up 4 bases and J gave up 1 base; unmatched junction bases: 1. The length of the CDR3 is 14 residues. Germline-derived CDR1 and CDR2 are MNHEY and SMNVEV (reference sequence). For the CDR3, the DNA is TGTGCCAGCAGTTCGGGACTAGCCCAAGAGACCCAGTACTTC. Its protein product is CASSSGLAQETQYF.

Only a few counts were recorded for this clone. V and J are TRBV7-2 and TRBJ2-7; tentative D call: TRBD1 (6 bases). This CDR3 has 15 residues. Germline V gene lookup returns CDR1 SGHTA and CDR2 FQGNSA. V was pared by 6 bases and J by 0 bases, with 15 bases between. CDR3 loop: CASSLQGQPSYEQYF. Written as DNA, the CDR3 is TGTGCCAGCAGTTTACAGGGTCAACCCTCCTACGAGCAGTACTTC.